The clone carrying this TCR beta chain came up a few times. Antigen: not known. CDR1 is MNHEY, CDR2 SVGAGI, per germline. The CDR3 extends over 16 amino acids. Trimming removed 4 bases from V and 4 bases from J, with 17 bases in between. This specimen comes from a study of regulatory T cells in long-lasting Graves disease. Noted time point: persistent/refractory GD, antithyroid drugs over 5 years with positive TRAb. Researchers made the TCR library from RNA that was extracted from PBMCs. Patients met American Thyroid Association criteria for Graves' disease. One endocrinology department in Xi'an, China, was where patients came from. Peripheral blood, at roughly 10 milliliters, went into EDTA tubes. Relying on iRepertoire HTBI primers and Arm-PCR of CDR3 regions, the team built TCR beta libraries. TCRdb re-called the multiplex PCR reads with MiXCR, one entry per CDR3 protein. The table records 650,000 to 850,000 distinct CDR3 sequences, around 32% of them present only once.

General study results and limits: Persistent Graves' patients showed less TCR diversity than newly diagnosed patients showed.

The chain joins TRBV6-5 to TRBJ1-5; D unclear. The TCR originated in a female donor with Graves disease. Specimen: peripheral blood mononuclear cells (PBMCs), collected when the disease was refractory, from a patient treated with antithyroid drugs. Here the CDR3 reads CASSSSGVLQNQPQHF. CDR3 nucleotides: TGTGCCAGCAGTTCCTCCGGGGTTTTACAAAATCAGCCCCAGCATTTT.